This T cell receptor beta chain was captured in a study of neoadjuvant nivolumab and ipilimumab in lung cancer. Study observations and caveats: Compared with tumor-adjacent uninvolved lung, resected tumors showed greater richness and clonality.

The V end was cut by 4 bases, the J end by 4 bases, with 11 bases between. Looked up from germline, CDR1 is SGHTA and CDR2 is FQGNSA. The CDR3 extends over 14 amino acids. A word on this clone: The target antigen is unknown.

TCRdb's copy holds only in-frame clones and misses some; the assay was immunoSEQ multiplex PCR. The data show some 25,000 clones, 82% seen once. Specimen: tumor tissue, collected after neoadjuvant nivolumab, alone or with ipilimumab, at or shortly before surgery. The source is an adult with non-small cell lung cancer. This chain links TRBV7-2 with TRBJ2-1; D is ambiguous. CDR3 nucleotide sequence: TGTGCCAGCAGCTCCCTCGCGTTATACAATGAGCAGTTCTTC. Its translation is CASSSLALYNEQFF.